This is a list of T cell receptor beta chains from one sample in a study of blood T cell repertoires in COVID-19. Assay: immunoSEQ multiplex PCR; the TCRdb copy retains only in-frame clones and omits some. The sample includes around 180,000 clones, 65% to 80% of them seen just once. The sample was PBMCs or T cells enriched from blood (not recorded which). The receptor source for this set is a woman between 45 and 60 years old with acute COVID-19. Both conserved end residues are part of each CDR3. Each record gives: V gene, CDR3 protein.

v_gene: TRBV19; CDR3aa: CASSISVWAGYTF
v_gene: TRBV6-8; CDR3aa: CASSLRRFKRSSGELFF
v_gene: TRBV6-1; CDR3aa: CASSDRTGGNEKLFF
v_gene: TRBV6-5; CDR3aa: CASPRLAESTDTQYF
v_gene: TRBV2; CDR3aa: CASRREQGGNQPQHF
v_gene: TRBV19; CDR3aa: CASNGGDNTEAFF
v_gene: TRBV24-1; CDR3aa: CATSEGGFGANVLTF
v_gene: TRBV2; CDR3aa: CASSEAETHGYTF
v_gene: TRBV5-1; CDR3aa: CASSLDTFYGYTF
v_gene: TRBV7-9; CDR3aa: CASSPRGGYSPLHF
v_gene: TRBV27; CDR3aa: CASSFTGMNTEAFF
v_gene: TRBV19; CDR3aa: CASKMGALGTGELFF
v_gene: TRBV5-4; CDR3aa: CASSLGRGTGELFF